This T cell receptor (beta chain) appears in the sequencing data of a study of cytomegalovirus exposure and HLA in healthy donors. Broader study findings: Productive status was seen about 90% or about 30% of the time for most TCR beta V segments in an earlier analysis. A missense variant in DCLRE1C was later tied to TCR beta V- and J-gene trimming.

Concerning this clone itself: The antigen remains unidentified.

The CDR3 sequence is 12 residues long. Germline lookup yields CDR1 SGDLS and CDR2 YYNGEE. Trimming shortened V by 0 bases and J by 9 bases, and 7 bases separated the two germline ends. PCR used 60 Vbeta primers and 13 Jbeta primers. Repertoires were generated with immunoSEQ multiplex PCR, while TCRdb's copy carries only in-frame clones and drops some. The table includes about 190,000 clones, about 90% detected once. This clonotype originated in a man aged 25-45 years in good health and CMV-seronegative. The rearrangement links TRBV9 to TRBJ2-1; possible D gene TRBD2, 5 bases. Sequencing input: PBMCs. CDR3 nucleotides: TGTGCCAGCAGCGTAGTCGAGGGTGAGCAGTTCTTC. Translated: CASSVVEGEQFF.